This TCR beta chain was sequenced in a study of graft-versus-host responses after intestinal transplantation. Study at large: Each recipient received a multivisceral, liver-intestinal, or isolated intestinal graft. Every one of the recipients received anti-thymocyte globulin induction and afterwards took tacrolimus and steroids for 3 to 4 years.

For this clone: Its antigen remains unidentified.

Study-wide results and caveats: Recipient bone marrow held GvH clones, some seen earlier in ileum or blood.

Produced via immunoSEQ multiplex PCR; TCRdb's table is partial and in-frame only. The data hold some 140,000 clones, with roughly 92% observed a single time. The clonotype originates from a human donor who received an intestinal transplant. The sample was unstimulated CD4+ T cells sorted from spleen or lymph node cells, taken before intestinal transplant.

CDR3 loop: CASSTLGWGTTEQYF. CDR3 coding DNA: TGTGCCAGCAGTACCTTAGGATGGGGAACTACGGAGCAGTACTTC. The chain couples TRBV6-6 to TRBJ2-7; D gene ambiguous. Trimming took off 5 bases at V and 7 bases at J, with 21 bases between the two ends. Germline loops: CDR1 MNHNY, CDR2 SVGAGI (reference sequence). This CDR3 region has 15 residues.